The entry that follows covers one T cell receptor beta chain sequence. The antigen it recognizes is unknown. No base quality values were provided; no much bigger clone lies one nucleotide off. The receptor library was made with the immunoSEQ multiplex PCR assay. Regarding the original processing steps: During preprocessing, nonproductive sequences were discarded, as were any CDR3s that did not begin with C, did not end with F or W, or were shorter than 7 amino acids. The MANAFEST web app identified antigen-specific clonotypes based on expansion compared with the reference and other culture wells. A clone counted as positive if significantly expanded in 2 of 3 replicate wells versus the reference culture at FDR below 0.05. To be called positive, a clone also had to show significant expansion compared with every other tandem well and an odds ratio greater than 5. CDR3 homology was quantified as pairwise Levenshtein distance, calculated with the stringdist R package after three terminal residues were trimmed from each end. Here the immuneACCESS table is served through TCRdb, limited to in-frame sequences with V and J called. Missing clones are a known gap in these copies; in checked studies unresolved V genes cover under half, and the rest lacks a known reason. The DNA was the basis for D and trimming; V, J and clone size are from that table. The sample table shows about 21,000 clones, and roughly 80% are seen once. Approximately 16% of the sample goes to the ten largest clones.

From the cysteine up to the phenylalanine, the CDR3 has a length of 19 residues. The CDR3 DNA has 57 bases and is translated from base 1. Reading the germline V gene (reference sequence) gives CDR1 DFQATT and CDR2 SNEGSKA. Trimming leaves V shorter by 3 bases and J shorter by 1 base, with the junction holding 17 bases beyond the gene matches. The record originates from a study of CD4 T cells in relation to SARS-CoV-2 and coronaviruses (dated by TCRdb to about 2021). General notes on the study: In the ViraFEST assay, PBMCs were cultured with antigen for roughly 11 days, after which TCR beta CDR3s were sequenced to identify antigen-specific clonal expansions. An HIV-1 Nef peptide pool or a no-peptide culture served as the negative reference condition. Shared crossreactive spike epitopes were mapped to their HLA restriction using patient-derived lymphoblastoid cell lines. Memory CD4+ T cell crossreactivity between SARS-CoV-2 and common cold coronavirus spike proteins was assessed at the TCR clonotype level in the study. The Adaptive Biotechnologies TCR-sequencing kit was used to sequence samples from a few pre-COVID donors and the naive versus memory experiments, whereas other data were Illumina-based. For other donors in the study, expansion assays were sequenced with a different, Illumina-based TCR-beta assay.

CD4+ T cells from unexposed donors were collected before the COVID-19 pandemic (2011-2018). Following 10 days of culture, the EasySep CD4+ T cell isolation kit was used to isolate CD4+ T cells. As far as cell numbers permitted, CD4+ T cells from unexposed donors were tested for reactivity against SARS-CoV-2 S and N as well as four spike pools from common cold coronaviruses. Each well held two million PBMCs cultured in IMDM containing roughly 5.1% human AB serum and about 9.4 IU/ml IL-2. Half of the culture medium was replaced with fresh IL-2-containing medium on days 3 and 7. Triplicate replicate wells were generally used for each peptide culture condition. The leukapheresis product for the unexposed donors was obtained through commercial purchase. PBMCs were isolated from leukapheresis product or whole blood by Ficoll-Paque PLUS gradient centrifugation. PBMCs were either cryopreserved at -140°C or used fresh in the expansion assay. The QIAamp Micro DNA Kit was used to extract genomic DNA from the CD4+ T cells.

Study-wide findings and limitations: Approximately 69% of donors had memory CD4+ clonotypes that crossrecognized SARS-CoV-2 and at least one common cold coronavirus spike. Compared with monoreactive clones, crossreactive clones had significantly weaker SARS-CoV-2-driven expansion, a result consistent with antigenic imprinting. The study was constrained by small numbers of patients and of tested TCRs. Crossreactivity analysis centred on spike protein, so crossreactivity against other viral proteins was not assessed. Because no donor provided both pre-pandemic and post-infection samples, tracing the source of pre-existing responses was limited.

This TCR was recovered from a human donor in good health. Material for sequencing was CD4+ T cells from PBMCs, cultured in vitro. Recombination connected TRBV20-1 to TRBJ2-1, and 8 bases in between align with TRBD2. This receptor has the CDR3 CSASSYFPGTRGSYNEQFF. The base sequence is TGCAGTGCTAGTAGTTATTTTCCCGGGACTAGAGGTTCCTACAATGAGCAGTTCTTC.